The present T cell receptor (beta chain) was sequenced within a study of Graves' ophthalmopathy and Graves' hyperthyroidism. There are many counts of this clonotype. RNA transcripts yielded amplified TCR beta CDR3 regions. RT-PCR was first run with HTBI primers, then multiplex PCR in a second round. Each CDR3 protein gets one entry after TCRdb re-called the multiplex PCR reads with MiXCR. Of hundreds of thousands of distinct CDR3 sequences listed, around 20% are singletons. The CDR3 consists of 20 residues. The germline V and J ends were trimmed by 3 bases and 0 bases, with 21 bases remaining between them. Germline values: CDR1 SGHAT, CDR2 FQNNGV. The stable label applied to hyperthyroidism with no ophthalmopathy within 18 months of follow-up. If patients had other autoimmune diseases, uncontrolled infections, pregnancy or lactation, they were excluded.

Source material: peripheral blood. The rearrangement uses TRBV11-2 and TRBJ1-6, with a tentative D call TRBD1 (6 bases). This receptor was identified in a woman younger than 35 with stable Graves' hyperthyroidism. The CDR3 bases are TGTGCCAGCAGCTTTTTATTCGGGACAAAAGGATTCTCCTATAATTCACCCCTCCACTTT. Protein: CASSFLFGTKGFSYNSPLHF.